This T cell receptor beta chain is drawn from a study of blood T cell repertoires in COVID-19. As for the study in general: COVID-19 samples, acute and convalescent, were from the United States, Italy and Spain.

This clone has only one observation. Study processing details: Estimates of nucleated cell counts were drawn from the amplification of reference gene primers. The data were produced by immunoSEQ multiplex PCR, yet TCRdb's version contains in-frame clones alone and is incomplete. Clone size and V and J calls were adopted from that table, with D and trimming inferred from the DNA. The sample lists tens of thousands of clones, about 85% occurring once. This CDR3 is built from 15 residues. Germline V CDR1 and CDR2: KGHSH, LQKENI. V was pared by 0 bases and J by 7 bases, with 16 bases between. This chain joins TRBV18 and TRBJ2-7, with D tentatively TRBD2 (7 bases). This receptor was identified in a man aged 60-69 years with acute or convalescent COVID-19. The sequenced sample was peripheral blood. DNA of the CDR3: TGTGCCAGCTCACCACCGGCGGGGGCCTTGGGGGAGCAGTACTTC. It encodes CASSPPAGALGEQYF.